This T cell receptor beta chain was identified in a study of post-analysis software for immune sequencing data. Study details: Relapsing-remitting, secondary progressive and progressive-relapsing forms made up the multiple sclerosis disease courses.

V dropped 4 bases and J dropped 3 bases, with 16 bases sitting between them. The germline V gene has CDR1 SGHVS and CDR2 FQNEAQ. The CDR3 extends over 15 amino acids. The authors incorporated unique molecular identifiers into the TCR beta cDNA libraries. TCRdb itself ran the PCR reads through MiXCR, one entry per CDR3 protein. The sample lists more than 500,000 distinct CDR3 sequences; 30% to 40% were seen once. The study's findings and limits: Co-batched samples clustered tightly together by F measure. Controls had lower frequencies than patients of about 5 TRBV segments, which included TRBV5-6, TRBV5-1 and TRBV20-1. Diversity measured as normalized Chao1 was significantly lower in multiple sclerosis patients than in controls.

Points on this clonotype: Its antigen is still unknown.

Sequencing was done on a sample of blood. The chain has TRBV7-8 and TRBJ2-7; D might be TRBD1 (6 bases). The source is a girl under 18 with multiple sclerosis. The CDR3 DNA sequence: TGTGCCAGCAGCTACCCCCAGGGGAGCAACTACGAGCAGTACTTC. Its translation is CASSYPQGSNYEQYF.